Sequencing of this T cell receptor (beta chain) was carried out in a study of blood T cells in healthy people across ages. Turning to this clonotype: Its target is not known.

General observations from the study: Correlation between TCR beta diversity and naive T cell percentage was strong.

Next came a second PCR, run for about 7 to 11 cycles, which used a sample-barcoded 5' primer along with a J-beta primer mix. TCRdb reprocessed the 5' RACE reads with MiXCR, giving one entry per CDR3 protein. Of about 620,000 distinct CDR3 sequences listed, under 25% are singletons. V was pared by 5 bases and J by 0 bases, with 14 bases between. Germline V CDR1 and CDR2: LGHDT, YNNKEL (reference sequence). There are 16 residues in the CDR3. Healthy Russian Caucasian donors spanned ages about 6 to 90 years. This chain joins TRBV3-1 and TRBJ2-1, with D unclear. Sequenced material: blood. The sequence came from a man between 65 and 85 years old in good health. The CDR3 DNA follows: TGTGCCAGCAGCGGAAGAGGTCAGAGCTCCTACAATGAGCAGTTCTTC. The encoded protein is CASSGRGQSSYNEQFF.